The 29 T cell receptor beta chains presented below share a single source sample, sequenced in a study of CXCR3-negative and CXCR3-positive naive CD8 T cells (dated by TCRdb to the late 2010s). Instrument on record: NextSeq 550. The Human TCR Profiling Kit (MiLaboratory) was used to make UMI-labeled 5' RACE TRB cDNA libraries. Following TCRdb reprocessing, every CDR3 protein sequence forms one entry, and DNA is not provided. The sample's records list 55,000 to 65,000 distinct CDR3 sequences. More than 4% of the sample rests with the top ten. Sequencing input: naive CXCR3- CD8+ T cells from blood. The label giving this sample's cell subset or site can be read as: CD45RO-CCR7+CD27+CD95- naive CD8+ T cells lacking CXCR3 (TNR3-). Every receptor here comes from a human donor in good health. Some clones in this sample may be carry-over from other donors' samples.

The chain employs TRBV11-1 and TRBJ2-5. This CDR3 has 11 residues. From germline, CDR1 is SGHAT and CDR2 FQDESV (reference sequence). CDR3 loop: CASSSAETQYF.

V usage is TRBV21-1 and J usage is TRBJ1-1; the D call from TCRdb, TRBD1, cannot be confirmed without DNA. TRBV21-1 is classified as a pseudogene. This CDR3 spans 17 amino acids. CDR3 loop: CARPGPSPWPKNTEAFF.

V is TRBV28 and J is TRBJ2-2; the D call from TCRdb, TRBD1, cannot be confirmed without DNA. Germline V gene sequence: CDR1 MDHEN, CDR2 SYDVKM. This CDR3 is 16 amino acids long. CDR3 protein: CASSPTEGELTGELFF.

The CDR3 is CSVSSGRDFTGELFF. This chain links TRBV29-1 with TRBJ2-2; the TCRdb D gene call, TRBD2, has no DNA to confirm it. Germline V gene sequence: CDR1 SQVTM, CDR2 ANQGSEA. This CDR3 contains 15 residues.

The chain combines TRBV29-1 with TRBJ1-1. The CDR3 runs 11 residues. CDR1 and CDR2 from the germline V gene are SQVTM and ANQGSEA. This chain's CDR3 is CSATLDTEAFF. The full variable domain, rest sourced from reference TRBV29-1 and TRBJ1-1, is SAVISQKPSRDICQRGTSLTIQCQVDSQVTMMFWYRQQPGQSLTLIATANQGSEATYESGFVIDKFPISRPNLTFSTLTVSNMSPEDSSIYLCSATLDTEAFFGQGTRLTVV.

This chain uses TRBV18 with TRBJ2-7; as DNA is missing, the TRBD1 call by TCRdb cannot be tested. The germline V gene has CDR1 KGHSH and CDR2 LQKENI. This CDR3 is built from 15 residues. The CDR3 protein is CASSDPGQGLKEQYF.

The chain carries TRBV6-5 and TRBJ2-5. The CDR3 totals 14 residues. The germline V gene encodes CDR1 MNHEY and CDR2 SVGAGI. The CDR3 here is CASSIIGLGETQYF.

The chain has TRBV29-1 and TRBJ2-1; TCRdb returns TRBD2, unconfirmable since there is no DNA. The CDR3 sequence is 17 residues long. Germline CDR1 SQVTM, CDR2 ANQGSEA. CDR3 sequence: CSAVAGTSGGSYNEQFF.

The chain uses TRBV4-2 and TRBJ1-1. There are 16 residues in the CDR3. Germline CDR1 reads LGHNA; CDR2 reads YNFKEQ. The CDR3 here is CASSQGPVVLGTEAFF.

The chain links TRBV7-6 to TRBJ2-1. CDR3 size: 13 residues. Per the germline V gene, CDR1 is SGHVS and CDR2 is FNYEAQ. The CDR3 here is CASMAIPNNEQFF.

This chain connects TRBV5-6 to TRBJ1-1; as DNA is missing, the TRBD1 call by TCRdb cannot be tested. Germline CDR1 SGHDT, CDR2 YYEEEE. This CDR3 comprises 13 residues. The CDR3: CASSLIGDTEAFF.

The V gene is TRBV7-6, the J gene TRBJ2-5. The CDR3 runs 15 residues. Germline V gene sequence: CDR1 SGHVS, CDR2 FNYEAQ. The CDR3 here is CASSTERRRQETQYF.

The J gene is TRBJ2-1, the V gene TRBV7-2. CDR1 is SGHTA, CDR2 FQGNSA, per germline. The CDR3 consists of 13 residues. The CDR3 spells CASSLGGANEQFF.

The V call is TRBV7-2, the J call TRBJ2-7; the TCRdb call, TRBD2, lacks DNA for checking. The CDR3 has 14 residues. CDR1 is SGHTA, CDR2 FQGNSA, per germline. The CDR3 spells CASSLVSGDYEQYF.

The CDR3: CASSLLSSGGGPYNEQFF. The V gene is TRBV7-2, the J gene TRBJ2-1. Germline CDR1 is SGHTA and CDR2 is FQGNSA. The CDR3 totals 18 residues.

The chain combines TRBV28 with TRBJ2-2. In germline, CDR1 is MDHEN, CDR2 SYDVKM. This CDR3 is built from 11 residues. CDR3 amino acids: CATVDRGELFF. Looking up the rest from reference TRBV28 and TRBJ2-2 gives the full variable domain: DVKVTQSSRYLVKRTGEKVFLECVQDMDHENMFWYRQDPGLGLRLIYFSYDVKMKEKGDIPEGYSVSREKKERFSLILESASTNQTSMYLCATVDRGELFFGEGSRLTVL.

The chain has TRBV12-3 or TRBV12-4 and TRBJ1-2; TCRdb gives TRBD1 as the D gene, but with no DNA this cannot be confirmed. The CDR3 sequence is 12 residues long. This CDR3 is CASRQGAYGYTF.

CDR3 in amino acids: CASGSEGMNTEAFF. This chain joins TRBV4-1 and TRBJ1-1. Germline CDR1 is MGHRA and CDR2 is YSYEKL. This CDR3 spans 14 amino acids.

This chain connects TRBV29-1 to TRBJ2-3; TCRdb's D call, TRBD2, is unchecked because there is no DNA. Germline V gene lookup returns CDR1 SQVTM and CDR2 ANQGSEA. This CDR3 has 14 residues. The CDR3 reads CSVEDGLNTDTQYF.

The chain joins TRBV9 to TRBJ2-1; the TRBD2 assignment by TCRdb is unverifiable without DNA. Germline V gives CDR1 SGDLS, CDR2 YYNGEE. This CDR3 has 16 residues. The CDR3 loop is CASSPTFRADDNEQFF.

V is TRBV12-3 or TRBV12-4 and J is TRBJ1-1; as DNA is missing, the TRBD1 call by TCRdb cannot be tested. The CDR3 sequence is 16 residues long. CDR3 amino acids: CASSPPRQGLNTEAFF.

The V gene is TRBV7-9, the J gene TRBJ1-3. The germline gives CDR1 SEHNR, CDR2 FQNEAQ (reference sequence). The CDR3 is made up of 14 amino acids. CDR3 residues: CASSSFSSGNTIYF.

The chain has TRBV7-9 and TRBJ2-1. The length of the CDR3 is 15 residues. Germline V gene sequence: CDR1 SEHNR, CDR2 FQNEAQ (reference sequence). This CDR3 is CASTFATSLYNEQFF.

The CDR3 loop is CSANPYNEQFF. The chain uses TRBV20-1 and TRBJ2-1. This CDR3 is 11 amino acids long. The germline V gene has CDR1 DFQATT and CDR2 SNEGSKA (reference sequence).

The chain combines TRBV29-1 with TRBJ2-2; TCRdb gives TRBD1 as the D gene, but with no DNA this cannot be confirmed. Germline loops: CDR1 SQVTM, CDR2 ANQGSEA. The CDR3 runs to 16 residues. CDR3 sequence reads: CSVEILGSGGSGELFF.

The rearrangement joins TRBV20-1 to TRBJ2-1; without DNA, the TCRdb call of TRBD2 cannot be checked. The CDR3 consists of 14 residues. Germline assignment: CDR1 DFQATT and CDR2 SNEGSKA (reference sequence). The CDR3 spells CSAGRAGRYNEQFF.

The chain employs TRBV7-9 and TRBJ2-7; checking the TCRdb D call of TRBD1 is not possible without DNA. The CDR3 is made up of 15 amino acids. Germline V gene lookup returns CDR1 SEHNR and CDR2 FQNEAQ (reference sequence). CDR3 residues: CASSLGPVKHYEQYF.

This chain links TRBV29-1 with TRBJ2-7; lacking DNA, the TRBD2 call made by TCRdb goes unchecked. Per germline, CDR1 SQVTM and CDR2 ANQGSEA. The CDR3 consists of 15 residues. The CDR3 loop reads CSVEGDRQGVHEQYF.

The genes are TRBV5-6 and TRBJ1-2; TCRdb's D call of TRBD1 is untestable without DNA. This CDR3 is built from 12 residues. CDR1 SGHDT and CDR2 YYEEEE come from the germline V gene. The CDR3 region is CASSDGTDGYTF.